Sequencing of this TCR beta chain was carried out in a study of T cell repertoires in cytomegalovirus infection. Each CDR3 protein is one row after TCRdb ran MiXCR on the reads. The table records more than 75,000 distinct CDR3 sequences, about 31% of them present only once. This clonotype was seen a handful of times. Its antigen is unidentified. Broader study findings: HLA-C-restricted CMV-specific TCR beta clonotypes prevailed in the ex vivo response.

V shed 3 bases, J shed 5 bases, and the junction held 9 bases outside the gene matches. Germline-derived CDR1 and CDR2 are SEHNR and FQNEAQ (reference sequence). The CDR3 has 16 amino acids. The source was CD8+ T cells from cultured PBMCs, collected from culture after CMV antigen stimulation. The rearrangement joins TRBV7-9 to TRBJ2-7; 11 bases are shared with TRBD2. The clonotype comes from a human donor in good health (CMV status not recorded). Some clones in this sample may be carry-over from other donors' samples. CDR3: CASSFPTSGDFDEQYF. The DNA for the CDR3 is TGTGCCAGCAGCTTCCCGACTAGCGGGGATTTCGACGAGCAGTACTTC.